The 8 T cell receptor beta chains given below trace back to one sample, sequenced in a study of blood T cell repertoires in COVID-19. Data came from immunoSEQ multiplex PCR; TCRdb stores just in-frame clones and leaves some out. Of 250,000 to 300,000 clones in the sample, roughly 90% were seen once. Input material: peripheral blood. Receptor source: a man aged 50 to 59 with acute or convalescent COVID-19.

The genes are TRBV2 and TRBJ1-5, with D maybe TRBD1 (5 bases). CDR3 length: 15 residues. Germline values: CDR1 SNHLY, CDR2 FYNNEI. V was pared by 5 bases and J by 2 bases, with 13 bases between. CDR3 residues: CASSTRPGGNQPQHF. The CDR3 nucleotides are TGTGCCAGCAGTACCCGACCGGGGGGCAATCAGCCCCAGCATTTT. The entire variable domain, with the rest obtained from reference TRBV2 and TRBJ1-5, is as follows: EPEVTQTPSHQVTQMGQEVILRCVPISNHLYFYWYRQILGQKVEFLVSFYNNEISEKSEIFDDQFSVERPDGSNFTLKIRSTKLEDSAMYFCASSTRPGGNQPQHFGDGTRLSIL.

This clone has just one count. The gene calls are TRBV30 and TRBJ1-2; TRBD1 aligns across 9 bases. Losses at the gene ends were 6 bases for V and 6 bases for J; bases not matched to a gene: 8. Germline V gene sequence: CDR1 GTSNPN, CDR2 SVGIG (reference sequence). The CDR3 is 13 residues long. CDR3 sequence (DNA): TGTGCCTGCAGATTACAGGGGGCACATGGCTACACCTTC. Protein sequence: CACRLQGAHGYTF.

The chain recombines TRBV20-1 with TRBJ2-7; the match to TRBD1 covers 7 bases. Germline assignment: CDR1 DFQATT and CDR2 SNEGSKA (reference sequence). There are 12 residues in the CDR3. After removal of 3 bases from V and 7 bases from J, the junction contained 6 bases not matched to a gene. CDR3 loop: CSASEGAREQYF. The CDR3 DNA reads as TGCAGTGCTAGTGAGGGGGCGAGGGAGCAGTACTTC.

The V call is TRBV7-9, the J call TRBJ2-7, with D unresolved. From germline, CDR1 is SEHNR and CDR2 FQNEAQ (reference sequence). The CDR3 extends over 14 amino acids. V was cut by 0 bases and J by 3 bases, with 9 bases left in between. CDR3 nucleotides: TGTGCCAGCAGCTTAGCTCAATTCAGCTACGAGCAGTACTTC. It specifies CASSLAQFSYEQYF.

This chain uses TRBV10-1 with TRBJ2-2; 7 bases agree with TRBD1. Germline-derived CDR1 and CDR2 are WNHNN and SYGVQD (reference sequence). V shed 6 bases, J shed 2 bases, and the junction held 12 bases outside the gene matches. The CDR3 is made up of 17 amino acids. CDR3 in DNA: TGCGCCAGCAGGGAAGGGGGCCGCCAGGGTAACACCGGGGAGCTGTTTTTT. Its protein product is CASREGGRQGNTGELFF.

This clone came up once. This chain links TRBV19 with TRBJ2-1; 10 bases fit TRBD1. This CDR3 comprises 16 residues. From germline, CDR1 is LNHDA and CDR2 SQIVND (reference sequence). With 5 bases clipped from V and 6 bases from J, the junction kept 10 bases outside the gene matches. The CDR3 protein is CASSVPGTGVANEQFF. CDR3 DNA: TGTGCCAGTAGTGTCCCTGGGACAGGGGTCGCCAATGAGCAGTTCTTC.

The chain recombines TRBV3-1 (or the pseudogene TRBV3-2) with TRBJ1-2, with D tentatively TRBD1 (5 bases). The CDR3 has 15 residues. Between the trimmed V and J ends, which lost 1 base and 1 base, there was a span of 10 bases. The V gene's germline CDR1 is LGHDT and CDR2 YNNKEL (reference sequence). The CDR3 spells CASSQGQTVNYGYTF. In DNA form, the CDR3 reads TGTGCCAGCAGCCAAGGACAGACCGTTAACTATGGCTACACCTTC.

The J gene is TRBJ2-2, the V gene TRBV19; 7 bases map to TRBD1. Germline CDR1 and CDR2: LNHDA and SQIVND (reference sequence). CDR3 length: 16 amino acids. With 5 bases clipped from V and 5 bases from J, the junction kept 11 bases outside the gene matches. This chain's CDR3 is CASSSRQGKRTGELFF. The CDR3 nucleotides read TGTGCCAGTAGTTCCCGACAGGGAAAGAGGACCGGGGAGCTGTTTTTT. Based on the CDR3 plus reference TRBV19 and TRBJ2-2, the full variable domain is DGGITQSPKYLFRKEGQNVTLSCEQNLNHDAMYWYRQDPGQGLRLIYYSQIVNDFQKGDIAEGYSVSREKKESFPLTVTSAQKNPTAFYLCASSSRQGKRTGELFFGEGSRLTVL.